A single sample gave rise to the 3 T cell receptor beta chains below, sequenced in a study of control samples from healthy donors and cancer patients. Here immunoSEQ multiplex PCR was the method, and the copy in TCRdb shows in-frame clones only, minus some. The sample records approximately 100,000 clones, approximately 90% being singletons. Material for sequencing was blood. All receptors come from a man aged 30 to 39 in good health.

V gene TRBV10-1 combines with J gene TRBJ1-1; D might be TRBD1 (6 bases). Germline V lookup: CDR1 WNHNN, CDR2 SYGVQD (reference sequence). This CDR3 spans 13 amino acids. The V end was cut by 4 bases, the J end by 8 bases, with 14 bases between. The CDR3 loop is CASSAGQFSEAFF. The CDR3 DNA is TGCGCCAGCAGTGCGGGACAATTCTCAGAAGCTTTCTTT.

This clone has a single count. The V call is TRBV7-9, the J call TRBJ1-5, with D unresolved. This CDR3 contains 12 residues. V dropped 3 bases and J dropped 7 bases, with 7 bases sitting between them. Germline V gives CDR1 SEHNR, CDR2 FQNEAQ (reference sequence). The CDR3 spells CASSFSGQPQHF. CDR3 coding DNA: TGTGCCAGCAGCTTTTCGGGGCAGCCCCAGCATTTT.

This clone was picked up one time. The chain is built from TRBV3-1 (or the pseudogene TRBV3-2) and TRBJ1-2; a possible D gene is TRBD1 (5 bases). Germline V lookup: CDR1 LGHDT, CDR2 YNNKEL (reference sequence). The CDR3 totals 16 residues. The V and J ends lost 0 bases and 3 bases respectively, with 14 bases between them. CDR3 amino acids: CASSQEYRDWDYGYTF. CDR3 sequence (DNA): TGTGCCAGCAGCCAAGAGTATCGGGACTGGGACTATGGCTACACCTTC.